This T cell receptor beta chain was recovered during a study of identical twins. The CDR3 length is 13 residues. Germline V CDR1 and CDR2: DFQATT, SNEGSKA (reference sequence). Trimming pared 3 bases from V and 4 bases from J, leaving 12 bases between. TCRdb reprocessed the 5' RACE reads via MiXCR and lists one record per CDR3 protein. The sample contains 600,000 to 850,000 distinct CDR3 sequences, 18% of which appear only once. This clonotype has only a few counts. These data were also filed under a second study, of T cells expressing NK-cell markers.

Sequences were obtained from PBMCs. The chain couples TRBV20-1 to TRBJ2-5; D unclear. This TCR was sampled from a woman aged 18-29 years in good health. CDR3 residues: CSASPSMAETQYF. CDR3 nucleotides: TGCAGTGCTAGCCCGTCTATGGCAGAGACCCAGTACTTC.